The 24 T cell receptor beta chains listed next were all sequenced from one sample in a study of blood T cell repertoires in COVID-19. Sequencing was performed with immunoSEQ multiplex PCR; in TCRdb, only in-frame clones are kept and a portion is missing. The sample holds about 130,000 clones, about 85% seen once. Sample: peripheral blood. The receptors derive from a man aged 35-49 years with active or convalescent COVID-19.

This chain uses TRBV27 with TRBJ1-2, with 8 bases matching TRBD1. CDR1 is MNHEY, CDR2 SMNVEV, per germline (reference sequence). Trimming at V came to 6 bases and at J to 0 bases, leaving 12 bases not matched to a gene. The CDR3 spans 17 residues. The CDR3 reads CASSPTGDHYSNYGYTF. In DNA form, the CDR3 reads TGTGCCAGCAGCCCGACAGGGGATCACTACTCTAACTATGGCTACACCTTC.

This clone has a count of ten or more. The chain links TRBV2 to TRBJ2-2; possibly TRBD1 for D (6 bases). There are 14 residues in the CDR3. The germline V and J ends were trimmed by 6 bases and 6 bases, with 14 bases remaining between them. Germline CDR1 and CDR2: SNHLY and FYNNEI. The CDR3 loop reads CASRPTEGAGELFF. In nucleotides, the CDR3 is TGTGCCAGCAGGCCCACCGAGGGGGCCGGGGAGCTGTTTTTT.

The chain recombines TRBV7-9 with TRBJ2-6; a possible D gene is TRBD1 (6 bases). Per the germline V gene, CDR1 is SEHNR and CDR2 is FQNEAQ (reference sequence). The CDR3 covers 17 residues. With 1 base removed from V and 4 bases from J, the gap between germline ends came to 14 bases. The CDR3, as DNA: TGTGCCAGCAGCTTAGATAAAACAGGGTTAGGGGCCAACGTCCTGACTTTC. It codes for CASSLDKTGLGANVLTF.

The CDR3 DNA is TGTGCCAGCAGCTCCCTTCCGGGACTAGCACCCGATACGCAGTATTTT. It is translated as CASSSLPGLAPDTQYF. The gene calls are TRBV7-9 and TRBJ2-3, with 9 bases lining up with TRBD2. The CDR3 contains 16 residues. Germline assignment: CDR1 SEHNR and CDR2 FQNEAQ (reference sequence). J lost 6 bases, V lost 4 bases, and 11 bases had no gene match. Based on the CDR3 plus reference TRBV7-9 and TRBJ2-3, the full variable domain is DTGVSQNPRHKITKRGQNVTFRCDPISEHNRLYWYRQTLGQGPEFLTYFQNEAQLEKSRLLSDRFSAERPKGSFSTLEIQRTEQGDSAMYLCASSSLPGLAPDTQYFGPGTRLTVL.

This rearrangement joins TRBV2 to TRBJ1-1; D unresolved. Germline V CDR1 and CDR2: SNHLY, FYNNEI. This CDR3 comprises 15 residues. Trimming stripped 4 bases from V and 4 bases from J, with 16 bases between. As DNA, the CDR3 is TGTGCCAGCAGTGGGAGGCAGTCTAGGTTCACTGAAGCTTTCTTT. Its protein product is CASSGRQSRFTEAFF.

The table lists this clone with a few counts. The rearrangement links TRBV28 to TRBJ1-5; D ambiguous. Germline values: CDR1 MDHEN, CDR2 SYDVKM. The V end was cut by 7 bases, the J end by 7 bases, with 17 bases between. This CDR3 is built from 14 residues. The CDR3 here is CASTWRALGQPQHF. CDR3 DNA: TGTGCCAGCACCTGGAGGGCGTTGGGCCAGCCCCAGCATTTT. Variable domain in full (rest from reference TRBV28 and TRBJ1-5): DVKVTQSSRYLVKRTGEKVFLECVQDMDHENMFWYRQDPGLGLRLIYFSYDVKMKEKGDIPEGYSVSREKKERFSLILESASTNQTSMYLCASTWRALGQPQHFGDGTRLSIL.

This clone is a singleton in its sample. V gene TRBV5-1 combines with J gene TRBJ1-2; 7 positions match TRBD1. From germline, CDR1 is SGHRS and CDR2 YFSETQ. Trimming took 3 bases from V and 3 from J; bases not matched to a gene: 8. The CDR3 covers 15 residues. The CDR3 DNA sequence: TGCGCCAGCAGCTCGTCCGCAGGGGGTGACTATGGCTACACCTTC. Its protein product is CASSSSAGGDYGYTF.

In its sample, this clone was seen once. The CDR3 sequence is CASSAGPNTEAFF. The CDR3 DNA is TGTGCCAGCAGCGCGGGGCCGAACACTGAAGCTTTCTTT. The chain uses TRBV3-1 (or the pseudogene TRBV3-2) and TRBJ1-1; tentative D call: TRBD1 (5 bases). V was shortened by 5 bases and J by 1 base, with 8 bases between the two germline ends. The germline V gene has CDR1 LGHDT and CDR2 YNNKEL (reference sequence). CDR3 length equals 13 residues.

The CDR3 here is CASSVGGTQYF. The CDR3, as DNA: TGTGCCAGCAGCGTAGGAGGGACCCAGTACTTC. The chain employs TRBV9 and TRBJ2-5; the D is unclear. Germline V gene data show CDR1 as SGDLS and CDR2 as YYNGEE. CDR3 length equals 11 residues. V was clipped by 0 bases and J by 7 bases, with 4 bases between them.

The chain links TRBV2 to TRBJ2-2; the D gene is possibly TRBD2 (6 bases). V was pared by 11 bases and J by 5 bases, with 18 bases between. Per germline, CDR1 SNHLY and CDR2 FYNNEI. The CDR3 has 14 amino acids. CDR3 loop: CASHGGLGTGELFF. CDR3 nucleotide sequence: TGTGCCTCCCACGGGGGTCTTGGAACCGGGGAGCTGTTTTTT.

The CDR3 region has the DNA TGTGCCAGCAGGAGGACAGGGCCATCCTACGAGCAGTACTTC. It codes for CASRRTGPSYEQYF. V gene TRBV6-5 combines with J gene TRBJ2-7; 8 bases are shared with TRBD1. After removal of 6 bases from V and 1 base from J, the junction contained 5 bases not matched to a gene. This CDR3 has 14 amino acids. Germline-derived CDR1 and CDR2 are MNHEY and SVGAGI.

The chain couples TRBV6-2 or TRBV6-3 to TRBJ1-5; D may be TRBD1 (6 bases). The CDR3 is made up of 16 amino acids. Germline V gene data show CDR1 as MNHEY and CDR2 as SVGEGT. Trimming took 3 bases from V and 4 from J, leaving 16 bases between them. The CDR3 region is CASSYGPRGRNQPQHF. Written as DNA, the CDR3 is TGTGCCAGCAGTTATGGACCGAGGGGGAGAAATCAGCCCCAGCATTTT.

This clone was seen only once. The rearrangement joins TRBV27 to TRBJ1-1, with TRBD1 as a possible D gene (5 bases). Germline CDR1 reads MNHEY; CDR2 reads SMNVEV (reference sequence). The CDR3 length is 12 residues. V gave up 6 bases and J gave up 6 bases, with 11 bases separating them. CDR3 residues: CASRGRGSEAFF. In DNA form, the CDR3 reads TGTGCCAGCAGGGGGAGGGGCTCTGAAGCTTTCTTT.

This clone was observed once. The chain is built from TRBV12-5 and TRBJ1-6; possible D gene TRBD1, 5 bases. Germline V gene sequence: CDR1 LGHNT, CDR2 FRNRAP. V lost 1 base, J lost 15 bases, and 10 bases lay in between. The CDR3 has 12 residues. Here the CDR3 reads CASGLDAGLLHF. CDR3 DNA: TGTGCTAGTGGTTTGGACGCAGGGCTCCTCCACTTT.

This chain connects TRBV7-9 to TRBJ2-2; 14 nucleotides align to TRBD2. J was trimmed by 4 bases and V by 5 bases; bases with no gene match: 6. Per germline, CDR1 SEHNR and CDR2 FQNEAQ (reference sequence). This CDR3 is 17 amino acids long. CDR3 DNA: TGTGCCAGCAGCCGAAGACTAGCGGGGGGGAGCACCGGGGAGCTGTTTTTT. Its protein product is CASSRRLAGGSTGELFF.

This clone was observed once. CDR3 residues: CASSNYFGQGGSPLHF. The CDR3 coding sequence is TGTGCCAGCAGTAACTACTTTGGACAGGGTGGTTCACCCCTCCACTTT. The rearrangement links TRBV6-5 to TRBJ1-6; 8 nucleotides align to TRBD1. V lost 5 bases to trimming and J lost 9 bases; unmatched junction nucleotides: 12. Germline V gene data show CDR1 as MNHEY and CDR2 as SVGAGI. This CDR3 has 16 amino acids.

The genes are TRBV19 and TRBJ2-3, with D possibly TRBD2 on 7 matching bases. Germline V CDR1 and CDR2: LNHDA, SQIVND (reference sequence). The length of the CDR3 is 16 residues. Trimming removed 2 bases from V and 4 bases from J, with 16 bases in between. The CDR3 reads CASSILRGGGADTQYF. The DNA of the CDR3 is TGTGCCAGTAGTATACTCCGGGGAGGGGGGGCAGATACGCAGTATTTT.

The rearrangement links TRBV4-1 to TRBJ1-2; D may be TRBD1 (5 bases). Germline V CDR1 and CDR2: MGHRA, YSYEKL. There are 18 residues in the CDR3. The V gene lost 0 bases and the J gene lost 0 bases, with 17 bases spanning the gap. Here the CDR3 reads CASSQEAEGGDPNYGYTF. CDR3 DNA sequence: TGCGCCAGCAGCCAAGAAGCAGAGGGAGGGGACCCTAACTATGGCTACACCTTC.

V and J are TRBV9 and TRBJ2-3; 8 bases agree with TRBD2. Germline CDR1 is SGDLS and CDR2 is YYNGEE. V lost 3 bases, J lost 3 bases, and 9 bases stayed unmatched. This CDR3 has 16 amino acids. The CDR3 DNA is TGTGCCAGCAGCGCTCCCGGGGGGGCCGGGACAGATACGCAGTATTTT. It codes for CASSAPGGAGTDTQYF.

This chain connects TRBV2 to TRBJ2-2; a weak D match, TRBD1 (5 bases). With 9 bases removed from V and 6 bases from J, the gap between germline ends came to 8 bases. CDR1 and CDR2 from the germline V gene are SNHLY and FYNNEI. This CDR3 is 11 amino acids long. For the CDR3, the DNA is TGTGCCAGAGGGGTCGCCGGGGAGCTGTTTTTT. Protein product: CARGVAGELFF.

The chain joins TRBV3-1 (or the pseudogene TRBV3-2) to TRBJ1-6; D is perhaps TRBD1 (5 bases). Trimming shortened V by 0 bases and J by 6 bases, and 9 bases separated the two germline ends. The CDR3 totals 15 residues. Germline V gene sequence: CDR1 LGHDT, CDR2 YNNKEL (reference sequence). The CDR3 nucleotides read TGTGCCAGCAGCCAAGAGTCCAGGGCTAATTCACCCCTCCACTTT. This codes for CASSQESRANSPLHF.

The CDR3 loop is CASSVELTGQGGNTIYF. The CDR3 DNA sequence: TGTGCCAGCAGCGTCGAACTCACCGGACAGGGGGGGAACACCATATATTTT. The V call is TRBV9, the J call TRBJ1-3, with 10 bases identical to TRBD1. The CDR3 loop spans 17 amino acids. Germline V gene lookup returns CDR1 SGDLS and CDR2 YYNGEE. V shed 2 bases and J 7 bases; nucleotides not matched to a gene: 12.

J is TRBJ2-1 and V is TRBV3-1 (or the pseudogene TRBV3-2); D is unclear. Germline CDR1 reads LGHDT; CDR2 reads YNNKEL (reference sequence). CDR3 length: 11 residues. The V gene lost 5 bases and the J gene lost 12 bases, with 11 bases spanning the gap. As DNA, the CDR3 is TGTGCCAGCAGCTACCGTAGCCGGCAGTTCTTC. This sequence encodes CASSYRSRQFF.

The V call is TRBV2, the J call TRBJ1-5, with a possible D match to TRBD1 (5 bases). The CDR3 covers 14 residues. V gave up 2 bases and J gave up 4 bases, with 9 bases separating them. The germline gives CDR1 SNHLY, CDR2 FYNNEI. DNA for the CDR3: TGTGCCAGCAGTGAATCGGGGGAAAATCAGCCCCAGCATTTT. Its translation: CASSESGENQPQHF.